The clone carrying this T cell receptor (beta chain) was observed a few times. Its antigen is currently unknown. The CDR3 totals 15 residues. The germline V gene encodes CDR1 LNHNV and CDR2 YYDKDF (reference sequence). The V end was cut by 0 bases, the J end by 10 bases, with 15 bases between. This sample stems from a study of regulatory T cells in long-lasting Graves disease. Study details: Persistent cases took antithyroid drugs over 5 years and stayed TSH receptor antibody positive.

Study outcomes and limitations: TRBV28, TRBJ1-2 and TRBJ2-5 were segments that persistent disease favored.

Relying on iRepertoire HTBI primers and Arm-PCR of CDR3 regions, the team built TCR beta libraries. Per the original methods: Identified segments across samples numbered fewer than 80 TRBV and roughly 15 TRBJ. MiXCR, applied by TCRdb to the multiplex PCR reads, yields one record per CDR3 protein. TCRdb's processing, not the authors' own work, is the source of the V and J calls. Of some 330,000 distinct CDR3 sequences detected, less than 30% appear once; the ten largest clones hold around 30%. As for time point: persistent/refractory GD, antithyroid drugs over 5 years with positive TRAb. PBMC RNA was the source of the TCR library.

The material sequenced was peripheral blood mononuclear cells (PBMCs), taken when the disease was refractory, from a patient treated with antithyroid drugs. The sequence derives from a woman between 40 and 50 years old with Graves disease. The gene calls are TRBV15 and TRBJ1-4; perhaps TRBD1 as D (5 bases). CDR3 in DNA: TGTGCCACCAGCAGAGAGGGAGGCCGGGGGGGAAAACTGTTTTTT. Its translation: CATSREGGRGGKLFF.